The 7 T cell receptor beta chains below come from one sample, sequenced in a study of early T cells in non-severe SARS-CoV-2 infection. TCRdb re-derived calls from the 5' RACE reads in MiXCR, one entry per CDR3 protein. The table lists roughly 50,000 distinct CDR3 sequences, 5.6% of them singletons, with approximately 4.1% in the top ten. The sample taken for sequencing was whole blood. The receptors stem from an adult who was a healthcare worker with PCR-confirmed SARS-CoV-2 infection or an uninfected control (not recorded which).

This clonotype was detected ten times or more. The rearrangement joins TRBV4-2 to TRBJ2-2, with D unresolved. The CDR3 has 15 amino acids. The V gene's germline CDR1 is LGHNA and CDR2 YNFKEQ. The germline V and J ends were trimmed by 1 base and 0 bases, with 6 bases remaining between them. This CDR3 reads CASSQVAANTGELFF. As DNA, the CDR3 is TGTGCCAGCAGCCAAGTGGCGGCGAACACCGGGGAGCTGTTTTTT.

This clonotype showed up many times. This sequence joins TRBV24-1 and TRBJ2-5, with 10 bases lining up with TRBD2. The germline V gene encodes CDR1 KGHDR and CDR2 SFDVKD. After removal of 7 bases from V and 3 bases from J, the junction contained 4 bases not matched to a gene. This CDR3 region has 14 residues. CDR3 region: CATRKGLAEETQYF. DNA for the CDR3: TGTGCCACCAGGAAAGGACTAGCGGAAGAGACCCAGTACTTC.

In its sample, this clonotype was seen a few times. The rearrangement uses TRBV2 and TRBJ2-7; no clear D gene. Germline loops: CDR1 SNHLY, CDR2 FYNNEI. The CDR3 contains 11 residues. V lost 4 bases, J lost 6 bases, and 7 bases lay in between. The CDR3: CASSVLSEQYF. The CDR3 DNA reads as TGTGCCAGCAGTGTTCTGTCCGAGCAGTACTTC.

Ten or more counts support this clonotype. The V gene is TRBV18, the J gene TRBJ2-7; D possibly corresponds to TRBD1 (6 bases). CDR1 KGHSH and CDR2 LQKENI come from the germline V gene. The CDR3 is 14 amino acids. Trimming removed 3 bases at V and 3 bases at J, with 12 bases between. The CDR3 DNA follows: TGTGCCAGCTCACCCACCCGGGACATCTACGAGCAGTACTTC. Protein sequence: CASSPTRDIYEQYF.

This clonotype showed up many times. The CDR3 spells CASSSKRESIQYF. As DNA, the CDR3 is TGTGCCAGCAGCTCCAAGCGGGAGAGCATTCAGTACTTC. The V and J genes are TRBV5-5 and TRBJ2-4; 8 nucleotides line up with TRBD2. With V trimmed by 3 bases and J by 9 bases, 5 bases remained unmatched. Germline assignment: CDR1 SGHKS and CDR2 YYEKEE (reference sequence). The CDR3 sequence is 13 residues long.

This clonotype was observed at least ten times. The chain has TRBV7-6 and TRBJ2-2; 8 bases map to TRBD1. The J segment lost 6 bases and the V segment lost 2 bases, leaving 8 bases of the junction unmatched. In germline, CDR1 is SGHVS, CDR2 FNYEAQ. The CDR3 covers 16 residues. CDR3: CASSLIGQGLSGELFF. The CDR3 nucleotides read TGTGCCAGCAGCTTAATCGGACAGGGCTTATCCGGGGAGCTGTTTTTT.

This clonotype was seen repeatedly, ten times or more. The chain recombines TRBV7-2 with TRBJ1-1; D not resolved. Germline-derived CDR1 and CDR2 are SGHTA and FQGNSA. Trimming left V 2 bases short and J 4 bases short, with 5 bases between. CDR3 length: 12 amino acids. The CDR3 nucleotides read TGTGCCAGCAGCTTACAGAGCACTGAAGCTTTCTTT. This codes for CASSLQSTEAFF.